This T cell receptor beta chain was identified in a study of cytomegalovirus exposure and HLA in healthy donors. The CDR3 contains 15 residues. V lost 4 bases and J lost 5; bases outside the gene matches: 7. Germline loops: CDR1 SGHVS, CDR2 FNYEAQ. Primers: 60 Vbeta forward and 13 Jbeta reverse. TCRdb's table, derived via immunoSEQ multiplex PCR, lists solely in-frame clones and lacks some. The sample includes fewer than 250,000 clones, 65% to 80% of them seen just once. The origin of this receptor is a man aged 25 to 40 in good health and CMV-seropositive. The sequencing input was PBMCs. The chain joins TRBV7-6 to TRBJ1-4; TRBD1 aligns across 7 bases. The CDR3 loop reads CASSSRTGFNEKLFF. DNA for the CDR3: TGTGCCAGCAGCTCACGGACAGGTTTCAATGAAAAACTGTTTTTT. Filled out from reference TRBV7-6 and TRBJ1-4, the complete variable domain reads GAGVSQSPRYKVTKRGQDVALRCDPISGHVSLYWYRQALGQGPEFLTYFNYEAQQDKSGLPNDRFSAERPEGSISTLTIQRTEQRDSAMYRCASSSRTGFNEKLFFGSGTQLSVL.